These T cell receptor beta chains were read from a single sample in a study of early T cells in non-severe SARS-CoV-2 infection. MiXCR was run by TCRdb on the 5' RACE reads, yielding one entry per CDR3 protein. This table holds roughly 20,000 distinct CDR3 sequences, under 4.5% found once. Sequences were obtained from whole blood. The origin of the receptors is an adult who was a healthcare worker with PCR-confirmed SARS-CoV-2 infection or an uninfected control (not recorded which). The CDR3 runs from the conserved cysteine through the conserved F or W. The D gene is left open where the match is weak. Not every row has a clone size; where given, it reads once, few, many or a size class.

D,size,V,J,CDR3,DNA
TRBD1,few,TRBV5-1,TRBJ2-2,CASSPRPGQGAGELFF,TGCGCCAGCAGCCCCCGACCGGGACAGGGTGCCGGGGAGCTGTTTTTT
-,many,TRBV11-2,TRBJ2-5,CASRNQGRETQYF,TGTGCCAGCAGGAACCAGGGCCGGGAGACCCAGTACTTC
-,few,TRBV4-1,TRBJ2-6,CASSVRPGSGANVLTF,TGCGCCAGCAGCGTGAGACCCGGCTCTGGGGCCAACGTCCTGACTTTC
-,many,TRBV29-1,TRBJ2-7,CSVASGAYEQYF,TGCAGCGTTGCGAGCGGAGCCTACGAGCAGTACTTC
TRBD2,many,TRBV20-1,TRBJ2-3,CSASFPSGVSDTQYF,TGCAGTGCTAGTTTTCCTAGCGGGGTCTCCGATACGCAGTATTTT
-,medium-sized,TRBV20-1,TRBJ1-5,CSARSTDHSNQPQHF,TGCAGTGCTAGATCGACAGACCATAGCAATCAGCCCCAGCATTTT
TRBD2,many,TRBV6-5,TRBJ2-3,CASSYSMASGLTDTQYF,TGTGCCAGCAGTTACTCGATGGCTAGCGGTCTCACAGATACGCAGTATTTT
-,many,TRBV10-3,TRBJ2-7,CAIGPPQYF,TGTGCCATCGGGCCGCCTCAGTACTTC
-,medium-sized,TRBV5-1,TRBJ2-1,CASSRNNNEQFF,TGCGCCAGCAGCCGAAACAACAATGAGCAGTTCTTC
TRBD1,-,TRBV6-5,TRBJ1-5,CASSYSRQGSNQPQHF,TGTGCCAGCAGTTACTCGAGACAGGGTTCCAATCAGCCCCAGCATTTT
TRBD1,many,TRBV10-2,TRBJ2-2,CASSPTGNLGELFF,TGCGCCAGCAGTCCGACAGGGAATCTCGGGGAGCTGTTTTTT